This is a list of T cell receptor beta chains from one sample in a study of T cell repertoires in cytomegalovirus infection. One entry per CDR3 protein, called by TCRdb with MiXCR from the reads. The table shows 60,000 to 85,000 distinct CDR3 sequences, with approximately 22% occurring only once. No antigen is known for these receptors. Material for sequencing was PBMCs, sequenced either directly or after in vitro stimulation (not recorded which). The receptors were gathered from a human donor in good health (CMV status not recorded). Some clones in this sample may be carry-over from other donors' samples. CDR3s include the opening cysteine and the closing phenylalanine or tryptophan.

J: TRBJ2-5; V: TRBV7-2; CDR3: CASSRGQGGQTQYF
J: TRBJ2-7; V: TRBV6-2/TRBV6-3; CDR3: CASRPTRAGPFF
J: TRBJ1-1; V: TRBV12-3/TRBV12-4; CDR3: CAGTVFRKSEAFF
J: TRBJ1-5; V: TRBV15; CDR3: CATSRDRQGWQPQHF
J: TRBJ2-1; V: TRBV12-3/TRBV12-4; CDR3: CASTPGSSGRDEQFF
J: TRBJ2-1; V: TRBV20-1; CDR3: CSARDWGGGASAYNEQFF
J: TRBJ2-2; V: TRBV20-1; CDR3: CSAGAGGLAGELFF
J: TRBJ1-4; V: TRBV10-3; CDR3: CAISPTPQEKLFF
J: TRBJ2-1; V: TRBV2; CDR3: CASRDNFGLAGGQKQFF
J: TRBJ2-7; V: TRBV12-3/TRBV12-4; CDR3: CASSPGHVEQYF